The next 30 T cell receptor beta chains were all read from a single sample in a study of shared clonotypes between healthy human individuals. The table came from immunoSEQ multiplex PCR; TCRdb's copy has only in-frame clones and leaves some out. The sample has about 2.4 million clones; about 92% are singletons. Sequencing used naive CD4+ T cells sorted from blood. Subset indicated: CD45RA+ positively selected. All receptors come from a man aged 18 to 30 in good health.

This rearrangement joins TRBV15 to TRBJ2-7; 12 nucleotides align to TRBD1. The V segment lost 1 base and the J segment 0 bases; nucleotides outside the gene matches: 13. Germline V CDR1 and CDR2: LNHNV, YYDKDF (reference sequence). This CDR3 spans 20 amino acids. The CDR3: CATSRGPGQGARSNSYEQYF. The CDR3 DNA follows: TGTGCCACCAGCAGAGGTCCGGGACAGGGGGCGAGGTCGAACTCCTACGAGCAGTACTTC.

With respect to this clone: The sample contains more than one DNA sequence encoding this CDR3. The chain combines TRBV10-3 with TRBJ1-2, with unresolved D. The CDR3 consists of 13 residues. From germline, CDR1 is ENHRY and CDR2 SYGVKD. Trimming took 0 bases from V and 7 from J, leaving 9 bases between them. The DNA for the CDR3 is TGTGCCATCAGTGAGTCAAGAGGGTCTGGCTACACCTTC. It codes for CAISESRGSGYTF.

V gene TRBV5-1 combines with J gene TRBJ2-3; 7 nucleotides align to TRBD1. Germline CDR1 and CDR2: SGHRS and YFSETQ. Unmatched junction bases numbered 8, after V lost 1 base and J lost 6 bases. The CDR3 spans 15 residues. The CDR3 nucleotides are TGCGCCAGCAGCTTGACAGGGGAAGCATGGGATACGCAGTATTTT. Its translation is CASSLTGEAWDTQYF.

This clone came up once. V is TRBV7-6 and J is TRBJ2-1, with D possibly TRBD1 on 6 matching bases. The germline V gene encodes CDR1 SGHVS and CDR2 FNYEAQ. V lost 5 bases and J lost 1, with 15 bases in between. This CDR3 region has 16 residues. CDR3 coding DNA: TGTGCCAGCAGCCGGACCCAGGGGCTATCCTACAATGAGCAGTTCTTC. This encodes CASSRTQGLSYNEQFF.

This chain connects TRBV6-6 to TRBJ2-6, with D perhaps TRBD1 (6 bases). Germline CDR1 and CDR2: MNHNY and SVGAGI (reference sequence). The V end was cut by 7 bases, the J end by 0 bases, with 7 bases between. The CDR3 has 14 amino acids. The CDR3 sequence: CASKGGSGANVLTF. For the CDR3, the DNA is TGTGCCAGCAAAGGGGGCTCTGGGGCCAACGTCCTGACTTTC.

The chain carries TRBV27 and TRBJ1-5, with unresolved D. The CDR3 extends over 13 amino acids. The germline CDR1 and CDR2 sequences are MNHEY and SMNVEV (reference sequence). The germline V and J ends were trimmed by 6 bases and 7 bases, with 13 bases remaining between them. For the CDR3, the DNA is TGTGCCAGCAGCCAAGGGATGGGGCAGCCCCAGCATTTT. This translates into CASSQGMGQPQHF.

The CDR3: CASSSGLRDRGAEAFF. In DNA, the CDR3 is TGCGCCAGCAGCTCTGGACTACGGGACAGGGGGGCAGAAGCTTTCTTT. This sequence joins TRBV5-1 and TRBJ1-1; TRBD1 agrees at 11 bases. Germline CDR1 reads SGHRS; CDR2 reads YFSETQ. Trimming removed 3 bases from V and 8 bases from J; junction bases left unmatched: 12. CDR3 length equals 16 residues.

This clone was found a few times. The chain has TRBV18 and TRBJ2-7, with TRBD1 matching 12 bases. The V gene end was trimmed by 2 bases and the J gene end by 5 bases; junction bases not matched to a gene: 1. CDR3 length equals 14 residues. In germline, CDR1 is KGHSH, CDR2 LQKENI. The CDR3 DNA reads as TGTGCCAGCTCACCAGGGACAGGGGGCCACGAGCAGTACTTC. It is translated as CASSPGTGGHEQYF.

On this clone itself: Other DNA sequences in this specimen translate into the identical CDR3. V gene TRBV7-2 combines with J gene TRBJ2-5; 7 nucleotides align to TRBD2. The J segment lost 2 bases and the V segment lost 3 bases, leaving 6 bases of the junction unmatched. The CDR3 is 15 residues long. Germline CDR1 reads SGHTA; CDR2 reads FQGNSA. CDR3 loop: CASSFGGGGQETQYF. CDR3 DNA sequence: TGTGCCAGCAGCTTTGGCGGGGGTGGACAAGAGACCCAGTACTTC.

This chain joins TRBV5-1 and TRBJ2-3; D is possibly TRBD2 (6 bases). The V end was cut by 0 bases, the J end by 0 bases, with 11 bases between. This CDR3 comprises 16 residues. Germline CDR1 is SGHRS and CDR2 is YFSETQ. For the CDR3, the DNA is TGCGCCAGCAGCTTGGGGGGGGATCCCAGCACAGATACGCAGTATTTT. This encodes CASSLGGDPSTDTQYF. The full variable domain, completed using reference TRBV5-1 and TRBJ2-3, is KAGVTQTPRYLIKTRGQQVTLSCSPISGHRSVSWYQQTPGQGLQFLFEYFSETQRNKGNFPGRFSGRQFSNSRSEMNVSTLELGDSALYLCASSLGGDPSTDTQYFGPGTRLTVL.

The rearrangement links TRBV30 to TRBJ2-7; D could derive from TRBD1 or TRBD2 (6 bases each). The CDR3 is 16 residues long. CDR1 is GTSNPN and CDR2 is SVGIG in the germline V gene (reference sequence). V lost 2 bases to trimming and J lost 9 bases, with 26 bases between them. The CDR3 is CAWSTGSGGVGSTQYF. For the CDR3, the DNA is TGTGCCTGGAGTACAGGGTCCGGAGGGGTGGGATCAACGCAGTACTTC.

This chain links TRBV9 with TRBJ2-5; TRBD1 might be the D (5 bases). This CDR3 spans 14 amino acids. Germline V gene sequence: CDR1 SGDLS, CDR2 YYNGEE. V was pared by 4 bases and J by 2 bases, with 12 bases between. The CDR3 loop is CASSQTVGQETQYF. The CDR3 DNA reads TGTGCCAGCAGCCAGACAGTCGGACAAGAGACCCAGTACTTC.

The V and J genes are TRBV7-2 and TRBJ2-1; the match to TRBD2 covers 7 bases. Germline CDR1 SGHTA, CDR2 FQGNSA. Trimming cost V 6 bases and J 12 bases; bases outside gene matches: 14. The CDR3 is made up of 14 amino acids. The CDR3 loop is CASRPGSGLVGQFF. The DNA for the CDR3 is TGTGCCAGCAGACCAGGCTCCGGACTAGTTGGGCAGTTCTTC.

This chain joins TRBV6-6 and TRBJ1-1; 8 bases fit TRBD1. The V and J ends lost 7 bases and 3 bases, in that order; junction bases with no gene match: 10. CDR3 length: 15 residues. Looked up from germline, CDR1 is MNHNY and CDR2 is SVGAGI (reference sequence). The CDR3 sequence: CASTDRGQGHTEAFF. CDR3 coding DNA: TGTGCCAGCACCGACCGAGGACAGGGCCACACTGAAGCTTTCTTT.

DNA for the CDR3: TGTGCCAGCAGTTCCGGACACGAGCAGTACTTC. Its protein is CASSSGHEQYF. The chain employs TRBV27 and TRBJ2-7; no clear D. Germline V gene sequence: CDR1 MNHEY, CDR2 SMNVEV (reference sequence). Deletions cut 4 bases from V and 5 bases from J, with 6 bases between. The CDR3 contains 11 residues.

This rearrangement joins TRBV6-4 to TRBJ2-7; the match to TRBD1 covers 7 bases. The germline V gene encodes CDR1 MRHNA and CDR2 SNTAGT. This CDR3 contains 14 residues. V dropped 7 bases and J dropped 3; count of bases not matched to a gene: 9. CDR3 coding DNA: TGTGCCAGCACGGGCGGACAGGTAAGCTACGAGCAGTACTTC. This translates into CASTGGQVSYEQYF.

The rearrangement links TRBV18 to TRBJ2-1; D not certain. The V end lost 3 bases, the J end lost 6 bases, and 9 bases lay between the germline ends. In germline, CDR1 is KGHSH, CDR2 LQKENI. This CDR3 region has 13 residues. The CDR3 loop is CASSPEGSNEQFF. The CDR3 DNA reads as TGTGCCAGCTCACCGGAAGGGTCCAATGAGCAGTTCTTC. Full variable domain (outside the CDR3, taken from reference TRBV18 and TRBJ2-1): NAGVMQNPRHLVRRRGQEARLRCSPMKGHSHVYWYRQLPEEGLKFMVYLQKENIIDESGMPKERFSAEFPKEGPSILRIQQVVRGDSAAYFCASSPEGSNEQFFGPGTRLTVL.

CDR3 sequence reads: CASSFLSEQYF. CDR3 coding DNA: TGTGCCAGCAGCTTCTTAAGCGAGCAGTACTTC. The chain links TRBV5-6 to TRBJ2-7, with unresolved D. The CDR3 spans 11 residues. Germline CDR1 and CDR2: SGHDT and YYEEEE. The ends were cut back, 2 bases at V and 6 bases at J, with 6 bases in the middle.

The chain carries TRBV11-2 and TRBJ2-7; the D is unclear. The CDR3 is 15 amino acids. Deletions cut 0 bases from V and 7 bases from J, with 16 bases between. Per the germline V gene, CDR1 is SGHAT and CDR2 is FQNNGV. The chain's CDR3 is CASSLDGLAAGEQYF. Written as DNA, the CDR3 is TGTGCCAGCAGCTTAGATGGTTTAGCCGCCGGTGAGCAGTACTTC.

The chain has TRBV19 and TRBJ2-2; D not resolved. Germline CDR1 reads LNHDA; CDR2 reads SQIVND (reference sequence). The CDR3 runs 14 residues. V lost 6 bases and J lost 0, with 8 bases in between. For the CDR3, the DNA is TGTGCCAGTAGGCAGAATACGAACACCGGGGAGCTGTTTTTT. This codes for CASRQNTNTGELFF.

The gene calls are TRBV9 and TRBJ2-7, with 7 bases aligning to TRBD2. The CDR3 runs 15 residues. The trim removed 4 bases at V and 2 bases at J, leaving 9 bases unmatched. Per the germline V gene, CDR1 is SGDLS and CDR2 is YYNGEE. The CDR3 is CASSQTVGTTYEQYF. CDR3 DNA: TGTGCCAGCAGCCAAACGGTCGGGACTACCTACGAGCAGTACTTC.

This chain uses TRBV9 with TRBJ2-5, with 7 bases identical to TRBD2. The CDR3 length is 16 residues. With 0 bases clipped from V and 1 base from J, the junction kept 6 bases outside the gene matches. The germline V gene has CDR1 SGDLS and CDR2 YYNGEE. In DNA form, the CDR3 reads TGTGCCAGCAGCGTAGGGCATCAGCGGGGCCAAGAGACCCAGTACTTC. Protein product: CASSVGHQRGQETQYF.

This chain joins TRBV11-2 and TRBJ2-6; 8 bases are a match to TRBD1. Germline V gives CDR1 SGHAT, CDR2 FQNNGV. J was trimmed by 3 bases and V by 5 bases; bases with no gene match: 9. The CDR3 is made up of 17 amino acids. DNA of the CDR3: TGTGCCAGCAGCAAAACAGGGGGAGAATTTGGGGCCAACGTCCTGACTTTC. It is translated as CASSKTGGEFGANVLTF. The whole variable domain, filled in from reference TRBV11-2 and TRBJ2-6, reads EAGVAQSPRYKIIEKRQSVAFWCNPISGHATLYWYQQILGQGPKLLIQFQNNGVVDDSQLPKDRFSAERLKGVDSTLKIQPAKLEDSAVYLCASSKTGGEFGANVLTFGAGSRLTVL.

The chain uses TRBV6-1 and TRBJ1-5; no firm D call. The ends were cut back, 2 bases at V and 4 bases at J, with 12 bases in the middle. Looked up from germline, CDR1 is MNHNS and CDR2 is SASEGT. The length of the CDR3 is 15 residues. CDR3 protein: CASSENSGVNQPQHF. In nucleotides, the CDR3 is TGTGCCAGCAGTGAAAATTCTGGGGTAAATCAGCCCCAGCATTTT.

This chain uses TRBV18 with TRBJ2-3; 10 nucleotides match TRBD2. V trimming: 1 base; J trimming: 8 bases; junction bases outside the gene matches: 9. The CDR3 sequence is 16 residues long. Germline V lookup: CDR1 KGHSH, CDR2 LQKENI. CDR3 loop: CASSPQTSGGAFTQYF. CDR3 nucleotide sequence: TGTGCCAGCTCACCACAGACGAGCGGGGGGGCCTTTACGCAGTATTTT.

The CDR3 loop reads CASSARLTYEQYF. CDR3 DNA: TGTGCCAGCAGTGCTCGCCTCACCTACGAGCAGTACTTC. The chain carries TRBV2 and TRBJ2-7, with D uncertain. The V end was cut by 4 bases, the J end by 2 bases, with 9 bases between. CDR3 length equals 13 residues. CDR1 is SNHLY and CDR2 is FYNNEI in the germline V gene. The whole variable domain, filled in from reference TRBV2 and TRBJ2-7, reads EPEVTQTPSHQVTQMGQEVILRCVPISNHLYFYWYRQILGQKVEFLVSFYNNEISEKSEIFDDQFSVERPDGSNFTLKIRSTKLEDSAMYFCASSARLTYEQYFGPGTRLTVT.

The genes are TRBV6-1 and TRBJ1-2, with D unclear. V lost 8 bases to trimming and J lost 4 bases, with 17 bases between them. The CDR3 spans 14 residues. The germline CDR1 and CDR2 sequences are MNHNS and SASEGT. CDR3 nucleotides: TGTGCCAGCTTTACCCCCGGGATAGGCTATGGCTACACCTTC. It is translated as CASFTPGIGYGYTF.

A word on this clone: The junction differs from germline at one of its ends, possibly a read error. The chain joins TRBV7-7 to TRBJ2-5, with D tentatively TRBD1 (5 bases). CDR1 and CDR2 (germline): SSHAT, FNYEAQ (reference sequence). This CDR3 comprises 14 residues. The CDR3 DNA reads as TGTGCTAGCAGCCCACCCCAGGGCCAAGAGACCCAGTACTTC. It encodes CASSPPQGQETQYF.

The chain joins TRBV11-2 to TRBJ2-7; 7 bases align to TRBD2. CDR3 length: 16 amino acids. The germline gives CDR1 SGHAT, CDR2 FQNNGV. V gave up 2 bases and J gave up 1 base; unmatched junction bases: 8. The CDR3 spells CASSLFSGTTSYEQYF. The CDR3 DNA reads TGTGCCAGCAGCTTATTCAGCGGGACTACTTCCTACGAGCAGTACTTC. Combining the CDR3 with reference TRBV11-2 and TRBJ2-7 gives the whole variable domain EAGVAQSPRYKIIEKRQSVAFWCNPISGHATLYWYQQILGQGPKLLIQFQNNGVVDDSQLPKDRFSAERLKGVDSTLKIQPAKLEDSAVYLCASSLFSGTTSYEQYFGPGTRLTVT.

The chain recombines TRBV7-9 with TRBJ2-5; a weak D match, TRBD2 (6 bases). The J call is in doubt because the DNA end fits TRBJ2-7 better. CDR1 SEHNR and CDR2 FQNEAQ come from the germline V gene (reference sequence). This CDR3 spans 14 amino acids. CDR3 DNA sequence: TGTGCCAGCAGCCCGCGGACTACATACTACGAGCAGTACTTC. It specifies CASSPRTTYYEQYF.